This T cell receptor beta chain was captured in a study of blood T cell repertoires in COVID-19. In the study overall: Sample material is recorded as cDNA or gDNA derived from T cells, B-cell-depleted T cells, or PBMCs.

Individuals aged 18 to 89 years were recruited from about two dozen US areas. Grouping used clinical history reported by participants in a survey and questionnaire. CDR1 is LNHNV, CDR2 YYDKDF, per germline (reference sequence). This CDR3 spans 18 amino acids. The V end was cut by 1 base, the J end by 0 bases, with 13 bases between. Original data processing: Estimates of nucleated cell counts were drawn from the amplification of reference gene primers. Here immunoSEQ multiplex PCR was the method, and the copy in TCRdb shows in-frame clones only, minus some. V and J calls and clone size are as listed in that table; D and trimming were resolved from the DNA. The table records about 270,000 clones, 75% to 90% of them present only once.

The chain uses TRBV15 and TRBJ1-6; D is undetermined. Sequenced material: PBMCs or T cells enriched from blood (not recorded which). The TCR comes from a woman aged 25 to 39 with acute COVID-19. The CDR3 loop reads CATSRATRPRSYNSPLHF. The CDR3 nucleotides are TGTGCCACCAGCAGAGCGACACGGCCACGCTCCTATAATTCACCCCTCCACTTT.